A single sample gave rise to the 20 T cell receptor beta chains below, sequenced in a study of shared clonotypes between healthy human individuals. The protocol was immunoSEQ multiplex PCR, while the TCRdb copy is restricted to in-frame clones and leaves out a portion. The data hold under 2.5 million clones, with roughly 92% observed a single time. Sequencing input: naive CD4+ T cells from PBMCs. The sample's subset: CD45RA+ positively selected. Source of these receptors: a young man in good health. Some clones in this sample may be carry-over from other donors' samples.

This clone was counted only a few times. This sample includes further DNA sequences coding for the same CDR3. The DNA of the CDR3 is TGTGCCAGCAGCTTAGGCGGGGGTCAGCCCCAGCATTTT. Amino acid sequence: CASSLGGGQPQHF. This rearrangement joins TRBV11-2 to TRBJ1-5, with D tentatively TRBD1 (5 bases). V lost 1 base and J lost 6, with 7 bases in between. CDR3 size: 13 residues. The germline V gene encodes CDR1 SGHAT and CDR2 FQNNGV.

This clone appeared a few times. The rearrangement joins TRBV4-2 to TRBJ1-2, with D unresolved. The CDR3 loop spans 14 amino acids. V dropped 2 bases and J dropped 7 bases, with 14 bases sitting between them. The V gene's germline CDR1 is LGHNA and CDR2 YNFKEQ. The CDR3 bases are TGTGCCAGCAGCCAAACCGGGTCTAGCAGTGGCTACACCTTC. Translating it yields CASSQTGSSSGYTF.

V gene TRBV23-1 combines with J gene TRBJ2-3, with D hard to call. TRBV23-1 is annotated as an ORF whose role is uncertain. This CDR3 spans 16 amino acids. The V gene lost 3 bases and the J gene lost 1 base, with 14 bases spanning the gap. The CDR3 region is CASSHPAGPCTDTQYF. The CDR3 nucleotides are TGCGCCAGCAGTCATCCCGCAGGCCCATGCACAGATACGCAGTATTTT.

The gene calls are TRBV15 and TRBJ2-2; D possibly corresponds to TRBD2 (6 bases). This CDR3 region has 18 residues. Germline V lookup: CDR1 LNHNV, CDR2 YYDKDF (reference sequence). V lost 3 bases to trimming and J lost 1 base, with 18 bases between them. The CDR3 spells CATSSLSFAGKNTGELFF. The CDR3 nucleotides are TGTGCCACCAGCAGTCTTTCGTTCGCGGGAAAGAACACCGGGGAGCTGTTTTTT.

The chain uses TRBV6-5 and TRBJ1-1; possibly TRBD1 for D (5 bases). CDR3 length: 15 amino acids. The V gene's germline CDR1 is MNHEY and CDR2 SVGAGI. V was cut by 5 bases and J by 1 base, with 14 bases left in between. CDR3 nucleotides: TGTGCCAGCAGTCCACCGGGACCGAGGAACACTGAAGCTTTCTTT. Its translation: CASSPPGPRNTEAFF.

The J gene is TRBJ2-1, the V gene TRBV25-1; D might be TRBD1 or TRBD2, each matching 5 bases. This CDR3 contains 12 residues. Germline V gene lookup returns CDR1 MGHDK and CDR2 SYGVNS. Trimming left V 5 bases short and J 9 bases short, with 11 bases between. The chain's CDR3 is CASSLGTGEQFF. The CDR3 coding sequence is TGTGCCAGCAGTCTCGGGACCGGTGAGCAGTTCTTC.

Concerning this clone: Other DNA sequences in this specimen translate into the identical CDR3. The chain joins TRBV6-5 to TRBJ2-1, with D unclear. CDR1 MNHEY and CDR2 SVGAGI come from the germline V gene. The V end lost 0 bases, the J end lost 0 bases, and 6 bases lay between the germline ends. The CDR3 covers 15 residues. Written as DNA, the CDR3 is TGTGCCAGCAGTTACTCGCGGAGCTCCTACAATGAGCAGTTCTTC. This gives the protein CASSYSRSSYNEQFF.

The CDR3 protein is CASSVIGTANTGELFF. CDR3 nucleotide sequence: TGTGCCAGCAGCGTGATCGGGACAGCTAACACCGGGGAGCTGTTTTTT. The chain combines TRBV9 with TRBJ2-2, with 7 bases that match TRBD1. There are 16 residues in the CDR3. Germline lookup yields CDR1 SGDLS and CDR2 YYNGEE. Trimming took 2 bases from V and 2 from J; bases not matched to a gene: 6.

This clone was recorded once. The V call is TRBV6-5, the J call TRBJ1-5; 7 bases are shared with TRBD1. CDR1 is MNHEY and CDR2 is SVGAGI in the germline V gene. V was pared by 5 bases and J by 5 bases, with 9 bases of the junction left unmatched. The length of the CDR3 is 15 residues. The CDR3 sequence: CASSRQGFSDQPQHF. In DNA, the CDR3 is TGTGCCAGCAGTCGACAGGGATTTTCTGATCAGCCCCAGCATTTT.

This rearrangement joins TRBV5-1 to TRBJ2-7; 7 bases map to TRBD2. In germline, CDR1 is SGHRS, CDR2 YFSETQ. CDR3 length: 16 amino acids. J gave up 3 bases and V 0 bases, and 9 bases lay outside the gene matches. DNA of the CDR3: TGCGCCAGCAGCTTGGTTAGCGGGCCCGGGGGCTACGAGCAGTACTTC. Translated: CASSLVSGPGGYEQYF.

The genes are TRBV4-3 and TRBJ1-4, with 10 bases matching TRBD1. The CDR3 is made up of 15 amino acids. The V gene end was trimmed by 5 bases and the J gene end by 0 bases; junction bases not matched to a gene: 0. Germline values: CDR1 LGHNA, CDR2 YSLEER. CDR3 in amino acids: CASSGQGATNEKLFF. The CDR3 DNA sequence: TGCGCCAGCAGCGGACAGGGGGCAACTAATGAAAAACTGTTTTTT.

V usage is TRBV29-1 and J usage is TRBJ2-2, with D hard to call. Germline CDR1 SQVTM, CDR2 ANQGSEA. The ends were cut back, 7 bases at V and 4 bases at J, with 13 bases in the middle. The CDR3 spans 13 residues. The CDR3 nucleotides read TGCAGCGCTCCAGCGTCACGCACCGGGGAGCTGTTTTTT. This sequence encodes CSAPASRTGELFF.

A remark on this clone: In the same sample, other DNA sequences code for this CDR3. The genes are TRBV28 and TRBJ2-7; 8 bases are shared with TRBD2. The CDR3 loop spans 13 amino acids. Germline trimming cut 6 bases from V and 4 bases from J; bases unmatched to any gene: 5. Germline V gene data show CDR1 as MDHEN and CDR2 as SYDVKM. The CDR3 DNA follows: TGTGCCAGCAGGCTAGCGGGCCCATACGAGCAGTACTTC. Translation gives CASRLAGPYEQYF.

This chain joins TRBV7-2 and TRBJ2-2; no reliable D call. V lost 2 bases and J lost 6, with 4 bases in between. Germline V CDR1 and CDR2: SGHTA, FQGNSA. This CDR3 contains 12 residues. Here the CDR3 reads CASSLRAGELFF. CDR3 nucleotides: TGTGCCAGCAGCTTAAGGGCCGGGGAGCTGTTTTTT. Based on the CDR3 plus reference TRBV7-2 and TRBJ2-2, the full variable domain is GAGVSQSPSNKVTEKGKDVELRCDPISGHTALYWYRQSLGQGLEFLIYFQGNSAPDKSGLPSDRFSAERTGGSVSTLTIQRTQQEDSAVYLCASSLRAGELFFGEGSRLTVL.

On this clone: Other DNA variants within this sample encode the same CDR3. The J gene is TRBJ1-2, the V gene TRBV2; D might be TRBD1 (5 bases). The CDR3 consists of 12 residues. Deletions cut 6 bases from V and 4 bases from J, with 9 bases between. Germline CDR1 is SNHLY and CDR2 is FYNNEI. CDR3 DNA sequence: TGTGCCAGCAGCGGGACGGCCTATGGCTACACCTTC. It translates to CASSGTAYGYTF.

The chain uses TRBV29-1 and TRBJ2-1; 13 bases match TRBD2. The CDR3 sequence is 13 residues long. CDR1 and CDR2 from the germline V gene are SQVTM and ANQGSEA. V lost 6 bases to trimming and J lost 15 bases; unmatched junction nucleotides: 11. This chain's CDR3 is CSVGGLAGAALFF. CDR3 DNA: TGCAGCGTAGGAGGACTAGCGGGGGCCGCCCTGTTCTTC.

The chain carries TRBV2 and TRBJ1-4, with a tentative D call TRBD1 (5 bases). The CDR3 runs 12 residues. Germline V gene data show CDR1 as SNHLY and CDR2 as FYNNEI. The V end was cut by 7 bases, the J end by 7 bases, with 10 bases between. CDR3 sequence: CASTSDSEKLFF. The CDR3 DNA reads TGTGCCAGCACTAGCGACAGTGAAAAACTGTTTTTT. Using reference TRBV2 and TRBJ1-4 for the parts outside the CDR3, the full variable domain is EPEVTQTPSHQVTQMGQEVILRCVPISNHLYFYWYRQILGQKVEFLVSFYNNEISEKSEIFDDQFSVERPDGSNFTLKIRSTKLEDSAMYFCASTSDSEKLFFGSGTQLSVL.

This clone was observed a handful of times. The chain links TRBV9 to TRBJ1-2, with D unclear. Deletions cut 0 bases from V and 1 base from J, with 10 bases between. This CDR3 is built from 15 residues. Germline CDR1 SGDLS, CDR2 YYNGEE. CDR3 residues: CASSVEAGINYGYTF. In DNA, the CDR3 is TGTGCCAGCAGCGTAGAAGCGGGGATTAACTATGGCTACACCTTC. The full variable domain, completed using reference TRBV9 and TRBJ1-2, is DSGVTQTPKHLITATGQRVTLRCSPRSGDLSVYWYQQSLDQGLQFLIQYYNGEERAKGNILERFSAQQFPDLHSELNLSSLELGDSALYFCASSVEAGINYGYTFGSGTRLTVV.

This clone was detected ten times or more. The chain has TRBV11-2 and TRBJ1-1; TRBD1 might be the D (6 bases). Per the germline V gene, CDR1 is SGHAT and CDR2 is FQNNGV. V lost 2 bases and J lost 5, with 9 bases in between. The CDR3 totals 13 residues. In nucleotides, the CDR3 is TGTGCCAGCAGCTTATCCCAGGGGACTGAAGCTTTCTTT. As protein: CASSLSQGTEAFF.

CDR3 loop: CASSLAPGANVLTF. The CDR3 nucleotides are TGTGCCAGCAGCTTAGCGCCCGGGGCCAACGTCCTGACTTTC. V and J are TRBV7-8 and TRBJ2-6, with D hard to call. V shed 0 bases and J shed 4 bases, with 4 bases lying between them. The germline V gene encodes CDR1 SGHVS and CDR2 FQNEAQ. This CDR3 region has 14 residues.